The 26 T cell receptor beta chains in this list originate from one sample, sequenced in a study of blood T cells in healthy people across ages. It was with a sample-barcoded 5' primer and a J-beta primer mix that a second PCR of roughly 7 to 12 cycles was run. TCRdb reanalysed the 5' RACE reads using MiXCR and keeps one entry per CDR3 protein. The sample consists of around 1,100,000 distinct CDR3 sequences, under 40% of them appearing once. The sample consisted of blood. The receptor set was obtained from a man between 18 and 29 years old in good health.

Notes on this clonotype: A much larger clone is a single base away; this may be a read error. CDR3 coding DNA: TGTGCCAGCTGTTTAGTGTGGGGGGCCCCGACCGGCTACGAGCAGTACTTC. Encoded protein: CASCLVWGAPTGYEQYF. This chain connects TRBV12-3 or TRBV12-4 to TRBJ2-4; D may match TRBD1 or TRBD2 (6 bases each). TRBJ2-7 explains the end of the DNA better; the J call may be wrong. This CDR3 comprises 17 residues.

The chain joins TRBV25-1 to TRBJ2-3; D possibly matches TRBD1 or TRBD2 (5 bases each). CDR1 MGHDK and CDR2 SYGVNS come from the germline V gene. This CDR3 has 13 residues. The CDR3: CDRPGAFSDTQYF. In DNA, the CDR3 is TGTGACCGGCCCGGGGCCTTTTCTGATACGCAGTATTTT.

The J gene is TRBJ2-6, the V gene TRBV4-3; perhaps TRBD2 as D (6 bases). Germline V gives CDR1 LGHNA, CDR2 YSLEER. V was pared by 0 bases and J by 5 bases, with 11 bases between. This CDR3 contains 16 residues. This CDR3 reads CASSQDWGEWANVLTF. The CDR3 DNA reads TGCGCCAGCAGCCAAGATTGGGGGGAGTGGGCCAACGTCCTGACTTTC.

This chain links TRBV7-2 with TRBJ1-1, with D perhaps matching TRBD1 (5 bases). Between the trimmed V and J ends, which lost 6 bases and 4 bases, there was a span of 18 bases. This CDR3 region has 15 residues. Looked up from germline, CDR1 is SGHTA and CDR2 is FQGNSA. The chain's CDR3 is CASSQTQRGITEAFF. The CDR3 DNA sequence: TGTGCCAGCAGTCAAACCCAGCGGGGGATCACTGAAGCTTTCTTT.

This clonotype turned up a few times. This chain uses TRBV27 with TRBJ1-4, with D possibly matching TRBD1 (6 bases). The CDR3 has 15 amino acids. Per the germline V gene, CDR1 is MNHEY and CDR2 is SMNVEV (reference sequence). Trimming removed 0 bases from V and 7 bases from J, with 12 bases in between. The CDR3 DNA reads as TGTGCCAGCAGTTTATCCGTCAGGGGTCGTGAAAAACTGTTTTTT. Translating it yields CASSLSVRGREKLFF.

This clonotype occurred a few times. This chain joins TRBV29-1 and TRBJ1-2; TRBD1 agrees at 7 bases. V dropped 4 bases and J dropped 4; count of bases not matched to a gene: 6. Germline CDR1 SQVTM, CDR2 ANQGSEA. The CDR3 has 13 amino acids. This CDR3 is CSVGLGGTYGYTF. The CDR3 DNA reads TGCAGCGTTGGATTAGGGGGCACCTATGGCTACACCTTC.

V gene TRBV2 combines with J gene TRBJ1-4; D gene uncertain. The V and J ends lost 1 base and 6 bases respectively, with 21 bases between them. The CDR3 is 18 amino acids. In germline, CDR1 is SNHLY, CDR2 FYNNEI. The CDR3 loop reads CASSEGTQKPTSYEKLFF. CDR3 in DNA: TGTGCCAGCAGTGAAGGTACACAAAAACCCACCTCTTATGAAAAACTGTTTTTT. Full variable domain (missing parts from reference TRBV2 and TRBJ1-4): EPEVTQTPSHQVTQMGQEVILRCVPISNHLYFYWYRQILGQKVEFLVSFYNNEISEKSEIFDDQFSVERPDGSNFTLKIRSTKLEDSAMYFCASSEGTQKPTSYEKLFFGSGTQLSVL.

The V gene is TRBV7-2, the J gene TRBJ2-5, with D perhaps matching TRBD1 (5 bases). The CDR3 runs to 20 residues. Trimming pared 2 bases from V and 2 bases from J, leaving 27 bases between. CDR1 and CDR2 from the germline V gene are SGHTA and FQGNSA. The CDR3 spells CASSLRGLAPLPMIQETQYF. Written as DNA, the CDR3 is TGTGCCAGCAGCTTAAGGGGATTGGCTCCCCTCCCAATGATACAAGAGACCCAGTACTTC.

Note on this clonotype: One end of the junction varies from germline; a read error may be responsible. This chain connects TRBV6-6 to TRBJ1-1; 9 bases agree with TRBD1. The V gene's germline CDR1 is MNHNY and CDR2 SVGAGI (reference sequence). The CDR3 extends over 14 amino acids. The CDR3 spells CASSYGTGNTETFF. CDR3 coding DNA: TGTGCCAGCAGTTATGGGACAGGGAACACTGAAACTTTCTTT.

J is TRBJ1-2 and V is TRBV21-1. TRBV21-1 is described as a pseudogene. The CDR3 extends over 19 amino acids. CDR3 DNA sequence: TGTGCCAGCAGCAAACTCAACGGTTGTCGAGACCCTACTAACTATGGCTACACCTTC. Protein sequence: CASSKLNGCRDPTNYGYTF.

The chain couples TRBV5-6 to TRBJ1-2; D unclear. Germline values: CDR1 SGHDT, CDR2 YYEEEE. The CDR3 spans 13 residues. V lost 3 bases and J lost 4, with 10 bases in between. The CDR3 reads CASSSSYFYGYTF. The CDR3 bases are TGTGCCAGCAGCTCGTCCTACTTCTATGGCTACACCTTC.

The chain couples TRBV4-3 to TRBJ1-1; tentatively, D is TRBD1 (5 bases). CDR3 length: 13 amino acids. Trimming pared 0 bases from V and 11 bases from J, leaving 13 bases between. Germline loops: CDR1 LGHNA, CDR2 YSLEER. The CDR3 region is CASSQEHGREAFF. CDR3 DNA sequence: TGCGCCAGCAGCCAAGAACATGGCAGGGAGGCTTTCTTT.

This clonotype appeared many times. The CDR3 is CASSPLGSGSNTEAFF. In DNA form, the CDR3 reads TGTGCCAGCAGTCCCCTAGGGTCGGGGTCGAACACTGAAGCTTTCTTT. The V and J genes are TRBV28 and TRBJ1-1; D gene ambiguous. Germline CDR1 and CDR2: MDHEN and SYDVKM. V lost 5 bases and J 1 base, leaving 17 bases between the germline ends. CDR3 length: 16 residues.

The V call is TRBV7-8, the J call TRBJ1-1, with 8 bases aligning to TRBD1. This CDR3 region has 16 residues. The J segment lost 2 bases and the V segment lost 1 base, leaving 6 bases of the junction unmatched. CDR1 SGHVS and CDR2 FQNEAQ come from the germline V gene. CDR3 DNA sequence: TGTGCCAGCAGCTTAGTTACCGGGACAGGTAACACTGAAGCTTTCTTT. Amino acids: CASSLVTGTGNTEAFF.

This clonotype showed up just a few times. The genes are TRBV7-2 and TRBJ1-6; D might be TRBD1 (5 bases). Trimming cost V 0 bases and J 9 bases, with 9 bases left between them. The germline V gene encodes CDR1 SGHTA and CDR2 FQGNSA. The CDR3 consists of 14 residues. The CDR3 spells CASSLAGEVSPLHF. In nucleotides, the CDR3 is TGTGCCAGCAGCTTAGCAGGGGAGGTTTCACCCCTCCACTTT.

The chain uses TRBV5-6 and TRBJ2-2, with D perhaps assigned TRBD1 or TRBD2 (5 bases each). Trimming removed 4 bases from V and 1 base from J, with 17 bases in between. The CDR3 contains 17 residues. From germline, CDR1 is SGHDT and CDR2 YYEEEE. The CDR3 region has the DNA TGTGCCAGCAGCGGAATGATCCGGGGCCAGAACACCGGGGAGCTGTTTTTT. Its protein product is CASSGMIRGQNTGELFF.

V and J are TRBV12-3 or TRBV12-4 and TRBJ2-1; D ambiguous. CDR3 length equals 13 residues. V was trimmed by 7 bases and J by 3 bases, leaving 10 bases between them. The CDR3 loop is CASTLDLYNEQFF. As DNA, the CDR3 is TGTGCCAGCACCTTGGACCTCTACAATGAGCAGTTCTTC.

V is TRBV12-3 or TRBV12-4 and J is TRBJ1-2, with a possible D match to TRBD1 (5 bases). The CDR3 sequence is 16 residues long. Trimming left V 6 bases short and J 1 base short, with 18 bases between. The CDR3 protein is CASSYRDGDLNYGYTF. The CDR3 DNA sequence: TGTGCCAGCAGCTACCGGGACGGGGACCTTAACTATGGCTACACCTTC.

This clonotype has a count of ten or more. The chain has TRBV7-9 and TRBJ1-4, with TRBD1 matching over 7 bases. Germline V gene lookup returns CDR1 SEHNR and CDR2 FQNEAQ (reference sequence). V lost 5 bases and J lost 4; bases outside the gene matches: 7. CDR3 length equals 15 residues. DNA of the CDR3: TGTGCCAGCAGCGTTAAACAGGGGCGTAATGAAAAACTGTTTTTT. Translating gives CASSVKQGRNEKLFF.

The rearrangement joins TRBV2 to TRBJ2-1; either TRBD1 or TRBD2 may fit D (7 bases each). Near its end, the DNA agrees better with TRBJ2-7, so the J call may be wrong. Germline CDR1 is SNHLY and CDR2 is FYNNEI. This CDR3 is built from 15 residues. The CDR3 DNA sequence: TGTGCCAGCAGTGAATTATGGCAGGGGGGGAATGAGCAGTACTTC. Translating it yields CASSELWQGGNEQYF.

The J gene is TRBJ2-2, the V gene TRBV7-3; unclear D gene. Trimming took 1 base from V and 2 from J, leaving 17 bases between them. This CDR3 comprises 18 residues. Germline V gives CDR1 SGHTA, CDR2 FQGTGA. The CDR3 protein is CASSLKALDGFNTGELFF. Here the CDR3 DNA reads TGTGCCAGCAGCTTAAAGGCCCTCGATGGGTTTAACACCGGGGAGCTGTTTTTT. The whole variable domain, remainder taken from reference TRBV7-3 and TRBJ2-2, is GAGVSQTPSNKVTEKGKYVELRCDPISGHTALYWYRQSLGQGPEFLIYFQGTGAADDSGLPNDRFFAVRPEGSVSTLKIQRTERGDSAVYLCASSLKALDGFNTGELFFGEGSRLTVL.

The J gene is TRBJ1-2, the V gene TRBV20-1, with a weak D call TRBD1 (6 bases). Germline V gives CDR1 DFQATT, CDR2 SNEGSKA (reference sequence). Trimming took off 3 bases at V and 2 bases at J, with 10 bases between the two ends. This CDR3 has 13 residues. The CDR3 sequence is CSASLGTNYGYTF. CDR3 coding DNA: TGCAGTGCTAGTTTGGGGACAAACTATGGCTACACCTTC.

V gene TRBV20-1 combines with J gene TRBJ2-3; D gene uncertain. CDR1 and CDR2 (germline): DFQATT, SNEGSKA (reference sequence). The CDR3 is 13 amino acids. The germline V and J ends were trimmed by 2 bases and 4 bases, with 10 bases remaining between them. In DNA form, the CDR3 reads TGCAGTGCTAGATTCCACTTTTCAGATACGCAGTATTTT. Translation: CSARFHFSDTQYF.

This clonotype was seen more than once but under ten times. As DNA, the CDR3 is TGCGCCAGCAGCCAAGATAACGGCCCGGCAGATACGCAGTATTTT. The encoded protein is CASSQDNGPADTQYF. The chain has TRBV4-3 and TRBJ2-3; no reliable D call. Trimming cost V 0 bases and J 4 bases, with 11 bases left between them. Germline CDR1 and CDR2: LGHNA and YSLEER. CDR3 length: 15 residues.

This clonotype was counted only a few times. V gene TRBV20-1 combines with J gene TRBJ2-1, with 10 bases lining up with TRBD2. J gave up 5 bases and V 5 bases, and 6 bases lay outside the gene matches. This CDR3 is 14 amino acids long. Germline CDR1 is DFQATT and CDR2 is SNEGSKA (reference sequence). The CDR3: CSARSGGGDNEQFF. The CDR3 nucleotides read TGCAGTGCTCGGAGCGGGGGGGGTGACAATGAGCAGTTCTTC.

This clonotype occurred a few times. J is TRBJ1-5 and V is TRBV4-3; D unclear. The CDR3 has 15 residues. From germline, CDR1 is LGHNA and CDR2 YSLEER. The V end lost 0 bases, the J end lost 6 bases, and 12 bases lay between the germline ends. The CDR3 nucleotides are TGCGCCAGCAGCCAAGATGGTTCGGAGGCTCAGCCCCAGCATTTT. Protein sequence: CASSQDGSEAQPQHF.